This TCR beta chain was recorded in a study of shared clonotypes between healthy human individuals. Study-wide points: For sorted subsets, rarefaction showed incomplete sequencing despite large depth. A generally larger estimated richness was seen in naive subsets than in memory subsets. Sequencing depth was expected to affect clonotype sharing among donors.

The CDR3 spans 16 residues. Germline lookup yields CDR1 SGHNT and CDR2 YYREEE (reference sequence). V trimming: 4 bases; J trimming: 2 bases; junction bases outside the gene matches: 8. This clone was found a few times. Its antigen is unidentified. Some clones are missing from TCRdb's copy, which holds only in-frame ones; the method was immunoSEQ multiplex PCR. In the table there are about 1 million clones, roughly 80% of which are singletons. The sequence came from a man aged 18 to 30 in good health. Sequenced input: memory CD4+ T cells sorted from blood. The subset: CD45RA-negative fraction. The chain combines TRBV5-4 with TRBJ2-2; 7 nucleotides match TRBD2. In nucleotides, the CDR3 is TGTGCCAGCAGCGCGGGCGGGGGTATAAACACCGGGGAGCTGTTTTTT. This gives the protein CASSAGGGINTGELFF.